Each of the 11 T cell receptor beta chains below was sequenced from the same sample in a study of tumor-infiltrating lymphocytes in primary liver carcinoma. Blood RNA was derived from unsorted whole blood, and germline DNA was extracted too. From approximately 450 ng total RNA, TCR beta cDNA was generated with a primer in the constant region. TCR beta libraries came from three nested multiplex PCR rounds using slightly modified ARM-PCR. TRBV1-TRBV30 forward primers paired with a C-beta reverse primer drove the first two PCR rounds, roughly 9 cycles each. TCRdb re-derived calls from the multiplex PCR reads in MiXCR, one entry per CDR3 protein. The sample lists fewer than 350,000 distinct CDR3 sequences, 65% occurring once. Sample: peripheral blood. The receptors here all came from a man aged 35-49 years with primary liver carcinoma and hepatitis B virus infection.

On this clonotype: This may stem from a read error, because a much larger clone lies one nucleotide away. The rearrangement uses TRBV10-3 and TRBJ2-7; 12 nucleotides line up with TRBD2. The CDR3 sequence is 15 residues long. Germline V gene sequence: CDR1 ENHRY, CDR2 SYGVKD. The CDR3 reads CAIRGTSGQLYEHYF. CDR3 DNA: TGTGCCATCAGAGGGACTAGCGGGCAACTTTACGAGCATTACTTC.

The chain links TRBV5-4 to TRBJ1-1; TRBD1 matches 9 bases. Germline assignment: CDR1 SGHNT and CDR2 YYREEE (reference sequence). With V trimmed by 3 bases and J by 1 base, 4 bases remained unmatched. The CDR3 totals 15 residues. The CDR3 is CASSSRTGANTEAFF. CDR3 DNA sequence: TGTGCCAGCAGCTCTCGGACAGGGGCGAACACTGAAGCTTTCTTT.

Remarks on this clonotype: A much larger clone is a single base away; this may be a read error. CDR3: CASSHEGNYEQYF. CDR3 bases: TGCGCCAGCAGCCATGAGGGAAACTACGAGCAGTACTTC. This rearrangement joins TRBV4-1 to TRBJ2-7, with a possible D match to TRBD2 (5 bases). The V gene lost 3 bases and the J gene lost 3 bases, with 9 bases spanning the gap. There are 13 residues in the CDR3. Germline V gene data show CDR1 as MGHRA and CDR2 as YSYEKL.

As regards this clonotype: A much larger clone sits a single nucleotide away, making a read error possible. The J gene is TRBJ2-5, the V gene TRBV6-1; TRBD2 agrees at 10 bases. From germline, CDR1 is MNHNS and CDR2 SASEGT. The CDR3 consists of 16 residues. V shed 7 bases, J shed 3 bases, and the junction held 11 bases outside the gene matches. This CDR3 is CASKTTRTSGKETQYF. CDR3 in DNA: TGTGCCAGCAAGACAACCAGGACTAGCGGAAAAGAGACCCAGTACTTC.

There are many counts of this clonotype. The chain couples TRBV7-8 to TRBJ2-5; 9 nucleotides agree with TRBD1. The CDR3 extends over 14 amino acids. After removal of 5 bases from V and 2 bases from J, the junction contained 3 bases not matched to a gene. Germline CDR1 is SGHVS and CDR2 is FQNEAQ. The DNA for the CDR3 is TGTGCCAGCAGCCCGGGGACAGGGCAAGAGACCCAGTACTTC. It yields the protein CASSPGTGQETQYF.

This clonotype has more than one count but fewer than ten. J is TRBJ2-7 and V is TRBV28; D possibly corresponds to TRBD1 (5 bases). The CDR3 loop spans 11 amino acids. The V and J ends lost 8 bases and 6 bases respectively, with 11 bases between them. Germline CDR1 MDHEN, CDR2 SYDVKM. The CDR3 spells CASAKGPEQYF. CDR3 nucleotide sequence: TGTGCCAGCGCGAAGGGGCCCGAGCAGTACTTC.

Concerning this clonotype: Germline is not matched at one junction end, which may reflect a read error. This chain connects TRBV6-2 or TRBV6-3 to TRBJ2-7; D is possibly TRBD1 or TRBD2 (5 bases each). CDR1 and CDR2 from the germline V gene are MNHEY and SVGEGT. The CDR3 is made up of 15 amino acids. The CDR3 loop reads CASSYDRDGTYKQYF. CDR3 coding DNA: TGTGCCAGCAGTTATGACCGGGACGGAACCTACAAGCAGTACTTC.

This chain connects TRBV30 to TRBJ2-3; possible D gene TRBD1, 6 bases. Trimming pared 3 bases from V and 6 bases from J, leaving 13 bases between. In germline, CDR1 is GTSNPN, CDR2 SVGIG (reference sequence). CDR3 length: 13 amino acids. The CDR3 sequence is CAWSRFQGDTQYF. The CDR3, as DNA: TGTGCCTGGAGCCGCTTCCAGGGGGATACGCAGTATTTT.

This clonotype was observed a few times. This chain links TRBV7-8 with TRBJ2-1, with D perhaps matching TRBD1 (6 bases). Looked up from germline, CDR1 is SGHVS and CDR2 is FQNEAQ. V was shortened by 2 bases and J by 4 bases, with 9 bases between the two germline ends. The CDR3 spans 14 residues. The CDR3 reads CASSLRDKYNEQFF. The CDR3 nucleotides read TGTGCCAGCAGCTTAAGGGACAAATACAATGAGCAGTTCTTC.

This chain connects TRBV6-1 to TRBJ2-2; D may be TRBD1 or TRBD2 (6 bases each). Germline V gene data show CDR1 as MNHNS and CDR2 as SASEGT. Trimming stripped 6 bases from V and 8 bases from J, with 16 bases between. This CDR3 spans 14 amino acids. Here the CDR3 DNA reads TGTGCCAGCAGGGGGACATCTCGGGGGGGGGAGCTGTTTTTT. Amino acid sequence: CASRGTSRGGELFF.

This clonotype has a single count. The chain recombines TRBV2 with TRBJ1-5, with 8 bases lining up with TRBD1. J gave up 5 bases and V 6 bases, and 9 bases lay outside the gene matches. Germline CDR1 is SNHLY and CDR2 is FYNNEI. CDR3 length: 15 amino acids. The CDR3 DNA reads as TGTGCCAGCAGATCCGGGACAGGACCCTATCAGCCCCAGCATTTT. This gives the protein CASRSGTGPYQPQHF.